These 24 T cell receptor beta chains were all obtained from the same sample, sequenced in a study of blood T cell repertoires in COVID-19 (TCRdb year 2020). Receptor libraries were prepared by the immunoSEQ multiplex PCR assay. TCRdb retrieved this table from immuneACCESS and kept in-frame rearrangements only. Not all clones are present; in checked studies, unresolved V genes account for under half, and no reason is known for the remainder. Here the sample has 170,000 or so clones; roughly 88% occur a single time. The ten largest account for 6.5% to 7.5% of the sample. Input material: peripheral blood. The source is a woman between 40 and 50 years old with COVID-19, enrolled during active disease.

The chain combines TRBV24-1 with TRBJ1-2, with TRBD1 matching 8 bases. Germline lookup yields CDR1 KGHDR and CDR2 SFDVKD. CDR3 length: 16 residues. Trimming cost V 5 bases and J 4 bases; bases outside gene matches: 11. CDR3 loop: CATSGGRGHQSYGYTF. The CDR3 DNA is TGTGCCACCAGTGGGGGCAGGGGGCACCAAAGCTATGGCTACACCTTC.

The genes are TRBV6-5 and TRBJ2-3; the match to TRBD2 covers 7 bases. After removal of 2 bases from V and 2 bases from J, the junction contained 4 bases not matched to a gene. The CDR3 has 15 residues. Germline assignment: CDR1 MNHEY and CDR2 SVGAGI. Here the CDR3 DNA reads TGTGCCAGCAGTTACACCGGGGGGATCACAGATACGCAGTATTTT. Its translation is CASSYTGGITDTQYF.

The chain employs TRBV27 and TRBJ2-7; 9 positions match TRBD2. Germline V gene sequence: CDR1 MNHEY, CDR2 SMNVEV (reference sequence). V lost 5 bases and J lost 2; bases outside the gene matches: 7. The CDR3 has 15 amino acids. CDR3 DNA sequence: TGTGCCAGCAGTCCCGGACTAGCGCGAACCTACGAGCAGTACTTC. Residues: CASSPGLARTYEQYF.

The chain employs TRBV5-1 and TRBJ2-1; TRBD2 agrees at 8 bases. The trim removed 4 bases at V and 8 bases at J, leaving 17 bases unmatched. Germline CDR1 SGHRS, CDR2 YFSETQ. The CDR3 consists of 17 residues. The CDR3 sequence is CASSLNPGTRGVDEQFF. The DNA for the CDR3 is TGCGCCAGCAGCCTAAACCCCGGGACTAGAGGGGTGGATGAGCAGTTCTTC.

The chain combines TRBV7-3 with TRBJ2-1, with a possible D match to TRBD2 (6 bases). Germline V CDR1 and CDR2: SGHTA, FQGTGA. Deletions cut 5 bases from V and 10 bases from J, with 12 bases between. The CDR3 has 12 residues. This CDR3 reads CASSRPAGEQFF. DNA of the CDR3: TGTGCCAGCAGCCGACCCGCGGGGGAGCAGTTCTTC.

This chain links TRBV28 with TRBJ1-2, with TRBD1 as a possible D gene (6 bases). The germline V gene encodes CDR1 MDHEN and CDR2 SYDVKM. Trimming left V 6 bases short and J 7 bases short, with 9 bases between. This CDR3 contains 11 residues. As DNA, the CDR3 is TGTGCCAGCAGCAGGGGAATTGGCTACACCTTC. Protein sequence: CASSRGIGYTF.

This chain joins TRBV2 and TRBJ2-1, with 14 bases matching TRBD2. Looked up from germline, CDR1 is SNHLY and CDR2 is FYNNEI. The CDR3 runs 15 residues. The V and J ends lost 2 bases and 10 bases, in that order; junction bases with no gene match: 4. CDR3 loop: CASSEPGTSGSEQFF. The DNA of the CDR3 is TGTGCCAGCAGTGAACCTGGGACTAGCGGGAGCGAGCAGTTCTTC.

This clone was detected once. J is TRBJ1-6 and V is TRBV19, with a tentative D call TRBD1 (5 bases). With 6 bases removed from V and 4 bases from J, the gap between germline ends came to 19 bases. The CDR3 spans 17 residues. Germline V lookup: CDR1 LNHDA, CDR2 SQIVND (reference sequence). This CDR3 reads CASSHVKTVEYNSPLHF. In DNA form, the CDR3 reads TGTGCCAGTAGCCACGTCAAGACAGTAGAGTATAATTCACCCCTCCACTTT.

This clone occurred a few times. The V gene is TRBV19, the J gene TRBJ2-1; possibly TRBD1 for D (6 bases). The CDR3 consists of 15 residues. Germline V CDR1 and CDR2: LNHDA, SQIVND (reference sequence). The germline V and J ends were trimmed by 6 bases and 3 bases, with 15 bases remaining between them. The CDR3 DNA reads TGTGCCAGTAGAGAGACAGGACTCAACTACAATGAGCAGTTCTTC. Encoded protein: CASRETGLNYNEQFF.

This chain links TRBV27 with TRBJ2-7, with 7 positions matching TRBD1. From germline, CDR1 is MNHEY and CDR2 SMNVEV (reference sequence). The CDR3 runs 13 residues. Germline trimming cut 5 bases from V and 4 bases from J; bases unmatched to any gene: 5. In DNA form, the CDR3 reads TGTGCCAGCAGTACAGGACAGGAGTACGAGCAGTACTTC. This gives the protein CASSTGQEYEQYF.

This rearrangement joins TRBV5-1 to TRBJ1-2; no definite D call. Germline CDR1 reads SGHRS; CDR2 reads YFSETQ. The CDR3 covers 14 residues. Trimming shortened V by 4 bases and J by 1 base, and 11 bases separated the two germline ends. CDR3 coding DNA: TGCGCCAGCAGCGCCGACATAGATAACTATGGCTACACCTTC. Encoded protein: CASSADIDNYGYTF.

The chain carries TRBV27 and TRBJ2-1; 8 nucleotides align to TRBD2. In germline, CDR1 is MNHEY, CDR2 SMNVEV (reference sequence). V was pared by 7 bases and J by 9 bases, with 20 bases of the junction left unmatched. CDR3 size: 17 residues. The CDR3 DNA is TGTGCCAGCACAAGAAGGGCCGGGACTAGTAGTATTGGTGAGCAGTTCTTC. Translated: CASTRRAGTSSIGEQFF.

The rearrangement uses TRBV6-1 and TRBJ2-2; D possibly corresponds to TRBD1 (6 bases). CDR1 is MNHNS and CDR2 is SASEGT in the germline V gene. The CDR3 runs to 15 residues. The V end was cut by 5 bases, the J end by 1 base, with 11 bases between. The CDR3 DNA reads TGTGCCAGCAGTCAAGACAGGTTGAACACCGGGGAGCTGTTTTTT. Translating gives CASSQDRLNTGELFF.

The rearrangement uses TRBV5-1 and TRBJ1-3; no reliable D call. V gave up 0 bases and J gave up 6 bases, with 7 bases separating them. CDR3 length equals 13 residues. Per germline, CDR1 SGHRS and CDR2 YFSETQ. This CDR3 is CASSLVGSNTIYF. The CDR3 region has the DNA TGCGCCAGCAGCTTGGTCGGTTCAAACACCATATATTTT.

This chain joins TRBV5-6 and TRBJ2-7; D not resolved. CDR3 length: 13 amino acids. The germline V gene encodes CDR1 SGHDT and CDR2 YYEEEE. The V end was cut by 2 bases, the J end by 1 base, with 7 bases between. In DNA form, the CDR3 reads TGTGCCAGCAGCTTACCAGTTTCCTACGAGCAGTACTTC. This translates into CASSLPVSYEQYF.

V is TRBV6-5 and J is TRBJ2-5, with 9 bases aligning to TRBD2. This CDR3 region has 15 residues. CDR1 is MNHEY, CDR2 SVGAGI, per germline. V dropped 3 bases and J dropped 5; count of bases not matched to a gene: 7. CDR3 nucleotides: TGTGCCAGCAGTTATCGGCGGGGGGGACACGAGACCCAGTACTTC. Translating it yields CASSYRRGGHETQYF.

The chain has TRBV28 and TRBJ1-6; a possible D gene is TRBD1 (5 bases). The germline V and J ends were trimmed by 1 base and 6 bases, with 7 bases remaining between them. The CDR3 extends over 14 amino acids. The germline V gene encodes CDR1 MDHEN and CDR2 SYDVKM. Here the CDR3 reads CASSLSGVNSPLHF. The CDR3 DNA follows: TGTGCCAGCAGTTTATCGGGGGTTAATTCACCCCTCCACTTT.

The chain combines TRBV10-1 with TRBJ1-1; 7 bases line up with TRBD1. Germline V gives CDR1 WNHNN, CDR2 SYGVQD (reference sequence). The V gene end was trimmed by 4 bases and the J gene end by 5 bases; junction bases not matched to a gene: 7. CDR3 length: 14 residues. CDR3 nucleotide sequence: TGCGCCAGCAGTGGAGCGGGCAGGGGGACTGAAGCTTTCTTT. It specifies CASSGAGRGTEAFF.

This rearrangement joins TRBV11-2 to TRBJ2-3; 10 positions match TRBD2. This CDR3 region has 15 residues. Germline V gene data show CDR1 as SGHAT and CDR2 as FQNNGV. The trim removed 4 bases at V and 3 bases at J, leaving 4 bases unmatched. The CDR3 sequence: CASSYSGGLTDTQYF. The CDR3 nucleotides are TGTGCCAGCAGCTATAGCGGGGGGCTTACAGATACGCAGTATTTT. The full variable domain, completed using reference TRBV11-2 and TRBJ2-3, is EAGVAQSPRYKIIEKRQSVAFWCNPISGHATLYWYQQILGQGPKLLIQFQNNGVVDDSQLPKDRFSAERLKGVDSTLKIQPAKLEDSAVYLCASSYSGGLTDTQYFGPGTRLTVL.

CDR3 amino acids: CATGRGTGGVKNIQYF. The DNA of the CDR3 is TGTGCCACCGGGAGGGGGACAGGGGGTGTTAAAAACATTCAGTACTTC. This chain uses TRBV11-2 with TRBJ2-4, with 11 positions matching TRBD1. V lost 10 bases to trimming and J lost 4 bases; unmatched junction nucleotides: 12. This CDR3 has 16 amino acids. CDR1 SGHAT and CDR2 FQNNGV come from the germline V gene.

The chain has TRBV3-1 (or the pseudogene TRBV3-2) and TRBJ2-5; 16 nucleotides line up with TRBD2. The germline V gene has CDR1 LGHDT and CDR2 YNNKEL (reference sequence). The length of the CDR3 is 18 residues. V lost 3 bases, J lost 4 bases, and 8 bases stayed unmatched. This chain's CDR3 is CASSQGLAGGPHRETQYF. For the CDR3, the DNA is TGTGCCAGCAGCCAGGGACTAGCGGGGGGGCCGCACCGAGAGACCCAGTACTTC.

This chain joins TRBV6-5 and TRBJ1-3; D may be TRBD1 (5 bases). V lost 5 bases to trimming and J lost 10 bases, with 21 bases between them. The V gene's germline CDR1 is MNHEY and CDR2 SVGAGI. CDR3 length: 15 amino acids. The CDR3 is CASSKTATLEKTIYF. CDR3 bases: TGTGCCAGCAGTAAGACAGCAACTCTGGAAAAGACCATATATTTT.

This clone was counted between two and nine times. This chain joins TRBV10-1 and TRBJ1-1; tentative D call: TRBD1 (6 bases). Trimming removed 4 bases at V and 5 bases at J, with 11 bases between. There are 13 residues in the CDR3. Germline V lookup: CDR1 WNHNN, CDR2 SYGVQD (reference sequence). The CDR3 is CASSVGQGTEAFF. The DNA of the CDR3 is TGCGCCAGCAGTGTCGGGCAGGGGACTGAAGCTTTCTTT.

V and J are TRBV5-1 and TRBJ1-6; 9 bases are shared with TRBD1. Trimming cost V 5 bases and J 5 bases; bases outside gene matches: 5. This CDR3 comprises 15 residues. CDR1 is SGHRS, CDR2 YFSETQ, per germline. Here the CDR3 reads CASSSRTGDNSPLHF. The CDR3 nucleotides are TGCGCCAGCAGTTCCCGGACAGGGGATAATTCACCCCTCCACTTT. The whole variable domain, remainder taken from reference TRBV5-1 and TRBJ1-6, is KAGVTQTPRYLIKTRGQQVTLSCSPISGHRSVSWYQQTPGQGLQFLFEYFSETQRNKGNFPGRFSGRQFSNSRSEMNVSTLELGDSALYLCASSSRTGDNSPLHFGNGTRLTVT.